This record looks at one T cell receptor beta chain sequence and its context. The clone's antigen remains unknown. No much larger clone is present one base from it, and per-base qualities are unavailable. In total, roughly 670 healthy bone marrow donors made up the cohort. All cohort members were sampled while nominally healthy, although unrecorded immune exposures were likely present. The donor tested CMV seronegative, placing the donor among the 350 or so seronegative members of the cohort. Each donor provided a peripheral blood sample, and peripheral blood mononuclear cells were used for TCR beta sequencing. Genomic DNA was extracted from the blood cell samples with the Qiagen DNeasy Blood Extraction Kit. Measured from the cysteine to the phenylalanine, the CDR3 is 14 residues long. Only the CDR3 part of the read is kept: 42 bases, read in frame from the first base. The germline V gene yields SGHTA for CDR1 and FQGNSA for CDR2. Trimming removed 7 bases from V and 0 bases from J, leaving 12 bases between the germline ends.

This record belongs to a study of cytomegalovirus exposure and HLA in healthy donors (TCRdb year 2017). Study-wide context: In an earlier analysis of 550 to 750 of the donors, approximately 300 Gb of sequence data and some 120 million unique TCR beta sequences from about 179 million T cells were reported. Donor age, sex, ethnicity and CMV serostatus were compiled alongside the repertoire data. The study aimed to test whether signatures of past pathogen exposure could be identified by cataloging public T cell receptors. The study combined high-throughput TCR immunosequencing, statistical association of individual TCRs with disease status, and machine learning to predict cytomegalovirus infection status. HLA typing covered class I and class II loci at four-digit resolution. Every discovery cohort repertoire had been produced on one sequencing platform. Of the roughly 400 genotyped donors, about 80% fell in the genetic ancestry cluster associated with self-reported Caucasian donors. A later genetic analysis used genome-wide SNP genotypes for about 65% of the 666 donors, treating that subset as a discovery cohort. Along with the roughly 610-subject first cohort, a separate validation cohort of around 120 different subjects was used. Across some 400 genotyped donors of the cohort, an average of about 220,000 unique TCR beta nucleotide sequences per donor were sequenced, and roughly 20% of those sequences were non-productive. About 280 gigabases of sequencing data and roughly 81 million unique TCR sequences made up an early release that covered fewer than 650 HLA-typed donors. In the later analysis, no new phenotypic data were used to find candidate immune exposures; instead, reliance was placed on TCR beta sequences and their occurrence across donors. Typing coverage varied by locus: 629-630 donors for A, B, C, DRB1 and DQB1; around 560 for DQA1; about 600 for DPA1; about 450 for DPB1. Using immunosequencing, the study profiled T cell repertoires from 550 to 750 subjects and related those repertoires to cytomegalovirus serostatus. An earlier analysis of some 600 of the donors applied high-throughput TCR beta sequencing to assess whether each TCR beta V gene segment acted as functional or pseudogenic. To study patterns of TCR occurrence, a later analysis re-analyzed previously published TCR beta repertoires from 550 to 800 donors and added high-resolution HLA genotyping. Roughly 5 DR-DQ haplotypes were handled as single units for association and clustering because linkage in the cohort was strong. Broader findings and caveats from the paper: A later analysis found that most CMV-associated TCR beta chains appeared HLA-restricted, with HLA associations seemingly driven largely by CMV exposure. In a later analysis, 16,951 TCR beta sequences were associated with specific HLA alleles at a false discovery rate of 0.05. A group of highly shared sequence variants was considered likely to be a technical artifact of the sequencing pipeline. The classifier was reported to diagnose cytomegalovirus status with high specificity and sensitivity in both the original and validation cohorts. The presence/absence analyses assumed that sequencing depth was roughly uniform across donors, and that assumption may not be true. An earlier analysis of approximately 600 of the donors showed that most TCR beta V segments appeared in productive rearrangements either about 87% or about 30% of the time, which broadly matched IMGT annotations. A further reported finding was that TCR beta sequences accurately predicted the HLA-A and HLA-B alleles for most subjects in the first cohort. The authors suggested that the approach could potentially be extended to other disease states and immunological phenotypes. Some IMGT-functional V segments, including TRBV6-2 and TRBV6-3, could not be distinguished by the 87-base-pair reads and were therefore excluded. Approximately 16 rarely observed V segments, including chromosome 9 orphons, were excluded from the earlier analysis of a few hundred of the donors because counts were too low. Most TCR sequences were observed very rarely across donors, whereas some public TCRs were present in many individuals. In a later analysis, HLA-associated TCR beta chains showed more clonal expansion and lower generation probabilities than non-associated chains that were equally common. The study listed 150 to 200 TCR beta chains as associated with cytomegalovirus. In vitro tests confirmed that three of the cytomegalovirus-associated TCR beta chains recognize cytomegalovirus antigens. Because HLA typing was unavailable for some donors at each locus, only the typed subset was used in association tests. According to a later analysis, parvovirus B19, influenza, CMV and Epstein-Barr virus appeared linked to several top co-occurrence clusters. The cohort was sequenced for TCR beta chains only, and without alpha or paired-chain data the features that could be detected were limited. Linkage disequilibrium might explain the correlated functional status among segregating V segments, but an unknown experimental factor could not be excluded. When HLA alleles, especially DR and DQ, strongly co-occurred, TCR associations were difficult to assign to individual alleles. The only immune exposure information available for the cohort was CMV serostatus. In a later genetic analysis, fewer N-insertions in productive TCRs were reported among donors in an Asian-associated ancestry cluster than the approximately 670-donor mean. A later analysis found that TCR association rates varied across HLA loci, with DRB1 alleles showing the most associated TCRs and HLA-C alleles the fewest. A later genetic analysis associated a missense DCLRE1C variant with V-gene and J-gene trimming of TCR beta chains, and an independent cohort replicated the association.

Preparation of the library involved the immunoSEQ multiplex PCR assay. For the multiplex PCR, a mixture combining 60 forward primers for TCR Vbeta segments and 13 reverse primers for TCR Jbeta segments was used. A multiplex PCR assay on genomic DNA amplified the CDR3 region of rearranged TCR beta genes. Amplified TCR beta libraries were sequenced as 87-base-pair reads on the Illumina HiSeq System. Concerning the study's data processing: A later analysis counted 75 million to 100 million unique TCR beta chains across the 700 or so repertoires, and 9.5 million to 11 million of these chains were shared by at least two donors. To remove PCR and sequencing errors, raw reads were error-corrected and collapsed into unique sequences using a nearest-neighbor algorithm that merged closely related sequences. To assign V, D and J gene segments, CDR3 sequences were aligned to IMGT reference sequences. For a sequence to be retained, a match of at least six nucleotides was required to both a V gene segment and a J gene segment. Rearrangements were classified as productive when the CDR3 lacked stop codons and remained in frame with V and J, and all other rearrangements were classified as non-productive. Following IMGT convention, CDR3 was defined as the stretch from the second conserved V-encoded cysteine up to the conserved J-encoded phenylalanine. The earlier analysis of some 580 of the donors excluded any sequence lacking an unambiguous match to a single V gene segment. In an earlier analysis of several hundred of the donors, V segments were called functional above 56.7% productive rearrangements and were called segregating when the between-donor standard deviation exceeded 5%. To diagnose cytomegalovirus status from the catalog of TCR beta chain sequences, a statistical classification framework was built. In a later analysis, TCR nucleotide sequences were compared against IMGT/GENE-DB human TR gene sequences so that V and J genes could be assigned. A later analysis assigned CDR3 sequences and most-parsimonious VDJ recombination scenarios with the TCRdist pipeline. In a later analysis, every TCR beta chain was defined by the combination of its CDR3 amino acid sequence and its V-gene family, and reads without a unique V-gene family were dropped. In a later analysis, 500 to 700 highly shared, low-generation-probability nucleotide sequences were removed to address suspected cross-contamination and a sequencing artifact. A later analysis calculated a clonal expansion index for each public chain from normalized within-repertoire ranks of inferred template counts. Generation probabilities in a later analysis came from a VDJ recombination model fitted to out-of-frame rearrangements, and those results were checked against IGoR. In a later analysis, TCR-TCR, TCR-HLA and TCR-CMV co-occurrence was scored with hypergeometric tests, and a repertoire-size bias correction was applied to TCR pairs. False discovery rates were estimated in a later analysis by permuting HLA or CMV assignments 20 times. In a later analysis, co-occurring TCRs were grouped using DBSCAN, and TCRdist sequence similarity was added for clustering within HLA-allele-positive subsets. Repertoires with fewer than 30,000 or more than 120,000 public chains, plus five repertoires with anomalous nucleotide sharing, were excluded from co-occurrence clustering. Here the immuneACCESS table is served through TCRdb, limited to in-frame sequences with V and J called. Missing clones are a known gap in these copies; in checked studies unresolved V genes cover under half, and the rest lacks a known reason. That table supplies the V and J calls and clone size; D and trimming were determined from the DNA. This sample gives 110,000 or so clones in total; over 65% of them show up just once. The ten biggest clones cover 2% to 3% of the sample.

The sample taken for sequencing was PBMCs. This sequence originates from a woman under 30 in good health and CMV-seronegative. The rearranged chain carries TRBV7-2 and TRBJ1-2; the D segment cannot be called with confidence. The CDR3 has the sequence CASNPGSSNYGYTF. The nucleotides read TGTGCCAGCAACCCGGGGAGCTCTAACTATGGCTACACCTTC.